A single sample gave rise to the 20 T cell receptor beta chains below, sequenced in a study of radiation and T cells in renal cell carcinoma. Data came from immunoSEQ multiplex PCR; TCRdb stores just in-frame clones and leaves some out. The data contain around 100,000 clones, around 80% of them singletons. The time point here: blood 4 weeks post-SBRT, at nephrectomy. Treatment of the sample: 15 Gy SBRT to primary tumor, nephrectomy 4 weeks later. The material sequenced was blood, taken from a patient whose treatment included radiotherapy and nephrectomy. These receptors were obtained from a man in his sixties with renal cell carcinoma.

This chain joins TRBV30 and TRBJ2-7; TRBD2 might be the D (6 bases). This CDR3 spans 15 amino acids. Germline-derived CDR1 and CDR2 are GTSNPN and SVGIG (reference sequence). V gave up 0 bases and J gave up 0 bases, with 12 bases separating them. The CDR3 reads CAWSVLSGYSYEQYF. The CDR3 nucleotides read TGTGCCTGGAGTGTACTGAGCGGGTACTCCTACGAGCAGTACTTC.

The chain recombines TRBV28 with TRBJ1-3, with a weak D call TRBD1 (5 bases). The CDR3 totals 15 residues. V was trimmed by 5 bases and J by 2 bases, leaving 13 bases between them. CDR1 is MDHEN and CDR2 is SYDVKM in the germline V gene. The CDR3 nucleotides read TGTGCCAGCAGTCCCGTGGGGGGGGCTGGAAACACCATATATTTT. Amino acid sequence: CASSPVGGAGNTIYF.

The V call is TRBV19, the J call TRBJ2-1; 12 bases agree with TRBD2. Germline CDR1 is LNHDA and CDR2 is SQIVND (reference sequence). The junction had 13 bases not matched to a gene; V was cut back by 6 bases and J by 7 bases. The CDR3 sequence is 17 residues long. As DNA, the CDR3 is TGTGCCAGTAGCGATCAACGACTAGCGGGAGCAAGGAATGAGCAGTTCTTC. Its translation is CASSDQRLAGARNEQFF.

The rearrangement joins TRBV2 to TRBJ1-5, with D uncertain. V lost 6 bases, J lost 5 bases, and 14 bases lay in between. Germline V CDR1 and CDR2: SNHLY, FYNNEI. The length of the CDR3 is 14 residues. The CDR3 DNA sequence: TGTGCCAGCAGCCCAGCAGGATTTGATCAGCCCCAGCATTTT. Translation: CASSPAGFDQPQHF.

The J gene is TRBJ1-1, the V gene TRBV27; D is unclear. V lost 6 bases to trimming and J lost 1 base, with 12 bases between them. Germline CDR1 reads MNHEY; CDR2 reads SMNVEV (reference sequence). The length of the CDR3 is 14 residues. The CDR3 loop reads CASRSPARNTEAFF. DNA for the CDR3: TGTGCCAGCAGGTCGCCAGCGAGGAACACTGAAGCTTTCTTT.

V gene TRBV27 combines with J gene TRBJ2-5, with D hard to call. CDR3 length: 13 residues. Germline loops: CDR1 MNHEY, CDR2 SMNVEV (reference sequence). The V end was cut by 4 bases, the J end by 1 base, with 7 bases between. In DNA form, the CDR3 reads TGTGCCAGCAGTTCCCTCCTCCAAGAGACCCAGTACTTC. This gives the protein CASSSLLQETQYF.

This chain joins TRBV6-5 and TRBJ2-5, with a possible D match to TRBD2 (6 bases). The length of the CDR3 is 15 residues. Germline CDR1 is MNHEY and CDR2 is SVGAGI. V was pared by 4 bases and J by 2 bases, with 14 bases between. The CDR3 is CASSSISSGQETQYF. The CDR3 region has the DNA TGTGCCAGCAGTTCGATCTCCAGCGGGCAAGAGACCCAGTACTTC.

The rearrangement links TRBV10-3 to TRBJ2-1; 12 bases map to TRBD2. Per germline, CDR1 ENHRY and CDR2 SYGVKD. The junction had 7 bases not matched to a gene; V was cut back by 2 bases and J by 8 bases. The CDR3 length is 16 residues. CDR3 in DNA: TGTGCCATCAGTGAGGAACTAGCGGGAGGTTTGGATGAGCAGTTCTTC. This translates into CAISEELAGGLDEQFF.

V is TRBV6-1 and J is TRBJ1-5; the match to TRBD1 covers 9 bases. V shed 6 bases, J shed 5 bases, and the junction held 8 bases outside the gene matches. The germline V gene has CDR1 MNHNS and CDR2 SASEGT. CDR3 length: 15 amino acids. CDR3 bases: TGTGCCAGCAGCTACGGGACAGGGATTGATCAGCCCCAGCATTTT. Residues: CASSYGTGIDQPQHF.

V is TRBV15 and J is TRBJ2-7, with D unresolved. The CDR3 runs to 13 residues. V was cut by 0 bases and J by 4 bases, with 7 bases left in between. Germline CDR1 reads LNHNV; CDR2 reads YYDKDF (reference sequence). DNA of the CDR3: TGTGCCACCAGCAGAGATGTTGAATACGAGCAGTACTTC. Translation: CATSRDVEYEQYF.

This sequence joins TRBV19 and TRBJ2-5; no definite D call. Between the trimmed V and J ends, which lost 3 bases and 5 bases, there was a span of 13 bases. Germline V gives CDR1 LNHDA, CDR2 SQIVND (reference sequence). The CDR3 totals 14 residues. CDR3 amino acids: CASSMLPGLETQYF. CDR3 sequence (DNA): TGTGCCAGTAGTATGTTGCCAGGTCTGGAGACCCAGTACTTC.

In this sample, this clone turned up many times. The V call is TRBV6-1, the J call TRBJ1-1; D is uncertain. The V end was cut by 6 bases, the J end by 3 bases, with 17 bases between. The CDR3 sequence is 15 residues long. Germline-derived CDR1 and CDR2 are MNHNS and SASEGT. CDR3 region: CASRAPAGADTEAFF. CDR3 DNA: TGTGCCAGCAGGGCCCCAGCGGGCGCGGACACTGAAGCTTTCTTT.

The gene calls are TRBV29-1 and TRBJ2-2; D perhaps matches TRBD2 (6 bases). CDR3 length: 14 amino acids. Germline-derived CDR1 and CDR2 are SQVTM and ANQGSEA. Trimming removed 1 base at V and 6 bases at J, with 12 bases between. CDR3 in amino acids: CSVEGGGRAGELFF. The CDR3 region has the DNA TGCAGCGTTGAAGGAGGAGGGAGAGCCGGGGAGCTGTTTTTT.

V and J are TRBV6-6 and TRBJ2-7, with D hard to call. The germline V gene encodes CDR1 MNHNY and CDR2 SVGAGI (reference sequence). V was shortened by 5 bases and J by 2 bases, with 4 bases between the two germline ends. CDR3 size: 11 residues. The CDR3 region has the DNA TGTGCCAGCAGTACCCCCTACGAGCAGTACTTC. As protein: CASSTPYEQYF.

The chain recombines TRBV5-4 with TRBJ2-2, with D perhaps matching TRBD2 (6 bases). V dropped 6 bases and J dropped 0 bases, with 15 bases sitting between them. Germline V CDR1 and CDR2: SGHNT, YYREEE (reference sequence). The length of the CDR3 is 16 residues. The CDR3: CASTIEGLPNTGELFF. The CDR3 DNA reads TGTGCCAGCACCATAGAGGGACTTCCGAACACCGGGGAGCTGTTTTTT.

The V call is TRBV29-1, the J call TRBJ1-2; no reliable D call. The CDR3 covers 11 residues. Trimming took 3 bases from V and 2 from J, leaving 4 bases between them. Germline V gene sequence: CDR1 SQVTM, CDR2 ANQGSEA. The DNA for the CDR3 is TGCAGCGTTGAGGTGAACTATGGCTACACCTTC. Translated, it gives CSVEVNYGYTF.

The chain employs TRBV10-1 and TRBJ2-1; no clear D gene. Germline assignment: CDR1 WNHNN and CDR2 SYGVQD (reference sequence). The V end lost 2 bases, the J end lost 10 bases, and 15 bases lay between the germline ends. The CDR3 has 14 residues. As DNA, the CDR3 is TGCGCCAGCAGTGAGCCGACCCACCGGGCGGAGCAGTTCTTC. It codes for CASSEPTHRAEQFF.

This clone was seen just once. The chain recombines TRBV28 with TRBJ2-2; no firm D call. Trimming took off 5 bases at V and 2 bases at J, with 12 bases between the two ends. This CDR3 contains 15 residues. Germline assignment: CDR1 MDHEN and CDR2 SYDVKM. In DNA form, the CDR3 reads TGTGCCAGCAGTACACCCCGGCGTAACACCGGGGAGCTGTTTTTT. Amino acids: CASSTPRRNTGELFF.

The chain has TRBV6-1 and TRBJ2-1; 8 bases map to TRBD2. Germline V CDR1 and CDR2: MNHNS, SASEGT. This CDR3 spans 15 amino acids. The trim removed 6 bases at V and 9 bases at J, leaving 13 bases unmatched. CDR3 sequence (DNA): TGTGCCAGCAGCGCTCCCGGGACTAGGAAAAGTGAGCAGTTCTTC. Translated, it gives CASSAPGTRKSEQFF.

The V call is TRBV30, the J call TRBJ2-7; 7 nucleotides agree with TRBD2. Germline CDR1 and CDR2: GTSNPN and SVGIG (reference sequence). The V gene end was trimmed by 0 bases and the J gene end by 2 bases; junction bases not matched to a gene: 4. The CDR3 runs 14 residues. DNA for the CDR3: TGTGCCTGGAGTGTACGACGGGAGGCCTACGAGCAGTACTTC. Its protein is CAWSVRREAYEQYF. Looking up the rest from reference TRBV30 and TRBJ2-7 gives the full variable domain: SQTIHQWPATLVQPVGSPLSLECTVEGTSNPNLYWYRQAAGRGLQLLFYSVGIGQISSEVPQNLSASRPQDRQFILSSKKLLLSDSGFYLCAWSVRREAYEQYFGPGTRLTVT.